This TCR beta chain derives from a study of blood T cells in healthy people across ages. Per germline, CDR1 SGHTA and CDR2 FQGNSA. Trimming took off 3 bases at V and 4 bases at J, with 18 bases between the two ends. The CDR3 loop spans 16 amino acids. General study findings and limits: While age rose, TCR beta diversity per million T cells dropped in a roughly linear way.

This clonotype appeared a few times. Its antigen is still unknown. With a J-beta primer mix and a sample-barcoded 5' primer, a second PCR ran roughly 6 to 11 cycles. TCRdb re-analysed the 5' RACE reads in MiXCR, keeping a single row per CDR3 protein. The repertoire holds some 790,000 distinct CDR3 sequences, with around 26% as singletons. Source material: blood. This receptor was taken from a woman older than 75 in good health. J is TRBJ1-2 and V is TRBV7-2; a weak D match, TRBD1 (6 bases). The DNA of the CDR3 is TGTGCCAGCAGCTTCCGACCTACAGGGTCGAGCTATGGCTACACCTTC. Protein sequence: CASSFRPTGSSYGYTF.